The 14 T cell receptor beta chains listed next were all sequenced from one sample in a study of lymphopenia after photon versus proton radiotherapy. The data were produced by immunoSEQ multiplex PCR, yet TCRdb's version contains in-frame clones alone and is incomplete. The sample includes about 35,000 clones, more than 85% of them seen just once. The sample was peripheral blood, taken from a patient treated with photon-based radiotherapy. The receptors stem from a man aged 55 to 70 with cholangiocarcinoma.

This chain uses TRBV5-1 with TRBJ2-1; D not resolved. Per germline, CDR1 SGHRS and CDR2 YFSETQ. CDR3 length: 13 residues. V lost 0 bases to trimming and J lost 5 bases, with 6 bases between them. CDR3 coding DNA: TGCGCCAGCAGCTTGGAGTGGGACAATGAGCAGTTCTTC. It specifies CASSLEWDNEQFF.

The gene calls are TRBV19 and TRBJ2-3; D assignment may be TRBD1 or TRBD2 (5 bases each). Trimming took off 4 bases at V and 6 bases at J, with 20 bases between the two ends. From germline, CDR1 is LNHDA and CDR2 SQIVND (reference sequence). The CDR3 is 16 residues long. CDR3: CASSTPFGGNGDTQYF. The DNA for the CDR3 is TGTGCCAGTAGTACCCCCTTTGGGGGAAACGGGGATACGCAGTATTTT.

The chain couples TRBV2 to TRBJ2-7; the D gene is possibly TRBD1 (5 bases). Trimming took 5 bases from V and 3 from J, leaving 11 bases between them. Per germline, CDR1 SNHLY and CDR2 FYNNEI. This CDR3 contains 13 residues. CDR3 sequence reads: CASSFSQGYEQYF. In nucleotides, the CDR3 is TGTGCCAGCAGTTTTTCTCAGGGCTACGAGCAGTACTTC.

The V gene is TRBV10-3, the J gene TRBJ2-7; the match to TRBD1 covers 9 bases. The CDR3 is made up of 15 amino acids. V lost 3 bases and J lost 0; bases outside the gene matches: 3. The germline V gene has CDR1 ENHRY and CDR2 SYGVKD. The CDR3 loop reads CAISDWDRASYEQYF. Written as DNA, the CDR3 is TGTGCCATCAGTGATTGGGACAGGGCCTCCTACGAGCAGTACTTC.

The rearrangement joins TRBV19 to TRBJ2-7; no clear D gene. Looked up from germline, CDR1 is LNHDA and CDR2 is SQIVND (reference sequence). The CDR3 spans 16 residues. V lost 1 base and J lost 0, with 13 bases in between. CDR3 sequence (DNA): TGTGCCAGTAGTATAGGACCCCTGGGCGTCTCCTACGAGCAGTACTTC. It encodes CASSIGPLGVSYEQYF.

This chain joins TRBV9 and TRBJ2-5, with 8 nucleotides matching TRBD1. CDR1 SGDLS and CDR2 YYNGEE come from the germline V gene. The CDR3 extends over 14 amino acids. The junction had 3 bases not matched to a gene; V was cut back by 4 bases and J by 1 base. CDR3 loop: CASSPDRVQETQYF. The CDR3 region has the DNA TGTGCCAGCAGCCCGGACAGGGTCCAAGAGACCCAGTACTTC. Based on the CDR3 plus reference TRBV9 and TRBJ2-5, the full variable domain is DSGVTQTPKHLITATGQRVTLRCSPRSGDLSVYWYQQSLDQGLQFLIQYYNGEERAKGNILERFSAQQFPDLHSELNLSSLELGDSALYFCASSPDRVQETQYFGPGTRLLVL.

This chain connects TRBV6-1 to TRBJ2-1, with a tentative D call TRBD1 (6 bases). The CDR3 contains 13 residues. Germline lookup yields CDR1 MNHNS and CDR2 SASEGT. Trimming left V 2 bases short and J 4 bases short, with 6 bases between. The CDR3 nucleotides read TGTGCCAGCAGTGAAACAGGGTACAATGAGCAGTTCTTC. This gives the protein CASSETGYNEQFF.

The J gene is TRBJ2-4, the V gene TRBV19, with TRBD1 as a possible D gene (6 bases). The CDR3 length is 18 residues. Trimming removed 0 bases at V and 1 base at J, with 16 bases between. Germline V gene data show CDR1 as LNHDA and CDR2 as SQIVND (reference sequence). CDR3 residues: CASSIDYGQLQAKNIQYF. CDR3 bases: TGTGCCAGTAGTATAGATTACGGACAGTTACAGGCCAAAAACATTCAGTACTTC.

The V and J genes are TRBV5-1 and TRBJ2-7; D is undetermined. This CDR3 has 16 residues. Germline assignment: CDR1 SGHRS and CDR2 YFSETQ. V was cut by 0 bases and J by 1 base, with 14 bases left in between. This CDR3 is CASSLEPRGASYEQYF. The CDR3 nucleotides read TGCGCCAGCAGCTTGGAACCCCGCGGAGCTTCCTACGAGCAGTACTTC.

V usage is TRBV28 and J usage is TRBJ2-2; 7 nucleotides agree with TRBD1. CDR1 MDHEN and CDR2 SYDVKM come from the germline V gene. The CDR3 runs 14 residues. J was trimmed by 4 bases and V by 6 bases; bases with no gene match: 5. CDR3 in DNA: TGTGCCAGCAGAAGGGGGCACGGCACCGGGGAGCTGTTTTTT. It is translated as CASRRGHGTGELFF.

The chain carries TRBV19 and TRBJ2-7, with D possibly TRBD1 on 7 matching bases. CDR3 length: 15 amino acids. Germline V gene lookup returns CDR1 LNHDA and CDR2 SQIVND (reference sequence). Trimming took off 3 bases at V and 1 base at J, with 13 bases between the two ends. CDR3 DNA: TGTGCCAGTAGTATCGGGGGACAGCTTTCCTACGAGCAGTACTTC. Residues: CASSIGGQLSYEQYF.

This clone was seen more than once but under ten times. The chain combines TRBV5-8 with TRBJ1-2; no definite D call. V shed 4 bases and J shed 4 bases, with 11 bases lying between them. CDR3 size: 13 residues. Germline V gives CDR1 SGHTS, CDR2 YDEGEE. The CDR3 region has the DNA TGTGCCAGCAGCCTTGGTCCCAGCTATGGCTACACCTTC. It yields the protein CASSLGPSYGYTF.

The J gene is TRBJ1-1, the V gene TRBV5-1; D is perhaps TRBD1 (5 bases). Germline V gives CDR1 SGHRS, CDR2 YFSETQ. There are 12 residues in the CDR3. With 4 bases removed from V and 4 bases from J, the gap between germline ends came to 8 bases. As DNA, the CDR3 is TGCGCCAGCAGCGGGGGTGGCACTGAAGCTTTCTTT. This codes for CASSGGGTEAFF.

This clone was seen a single time. The chain links TRBV28 to TRBJ2-4; D is undetermined. The V end lost 8 bases, the J end lost 0 bases, and 11 bases lay between the germline ends. The germline V gene encodes CDR1 MDHEN and CDR2 SYDVKM. This CDR3 region has 14 residues. The CDR3 protein is CASAPWVAKNIQYF. The CDR3 nucleotides read TGTGCCAGCGCCCCGTGGGTAGCCAAAAACATTCAGTACTTC.